These 11 T cell receptor beta chains share one sample of origin, sequenced in a study of blood T cell repertoires in COVID-19. Only in-frame clones appear in the TCRdb table, and some are missing; sequencing was by immunoSEQ multiplex PCR. The data hold about 250,000 clones, with roughly 88% observed a single time. Sequenced: peripheral blood. The receptors shown here come from a man aged 80 or over with acute or convalescent COVID-19.

The chain is built from TRBV3-1 (or the pseudogene TRBV3-2) and TRBJ1-5; D is undetermined. Per the germline V gene, CDR1 is LGHDT and CDR2 is YNNKEL (reference sequence). V was shortened by 1 base and J by 0 bases, with 19 bases between the two germline ends. This CDR3 comprises 19 residues. This CDR3 reads CASSQGRVKGLYSNQPQHF. In nucleotides, the CDR3 is TGTGCCAGCAGCCAAGGGAGGGTAAAGGGTCTTTATAGCAATCAGCCCCAGCATTTT.

This chain connects TRBV5-1 to TRBJ2-1; D is possibly TRBD2 (6 bases). Germline V gives CDR1 SGHRS, CDR2 YFSETQ. The CDR3 totals 12 residues. The ends were cut back, 3 bases at V and 10 bases at J, with 11 bases in the middle. The CDR3 coding sequence is TGCGCCAGCAGCTGGACGGGGGTGGAGCAGTTCTTC. Amino acid sequence: CASSWTGVEQFF.

The chain links TRBV5-6 to TRBJ2-3, with TRBD1 matching over 9 bases. V trimming: 0 bases; J trimming: 4 bases; junction bases outside the gene matches: 9. The CDR3 is 17 amino acids. CDR1 and CDR2 (germline): SGHDT, YYEEEE. CDR3 DNA: TGTGCCAGCAGCTTGGGGACCGGGACAGGGCTCGCAGATACGCAGTATTTT. Translation: CASSLGTGTGLADTQYF.

The gene calls are TRBV19 and TRBJ2-3, with a weak D call TRBD1 (5 bases). The ends were cut back, 2 bases at V and 0 bases at J, with 9 bases in the middle. The CDR3 is 15 amino acids. The germline CDR1 and CDR2 sequences are LNHDA and SQIVND (reference sequence). CDR3 bases: TGTGCCAGTAGTATATCGACAGCTAGCACAGATACGCAGTATTTT. It codes for CASSISTASTDTQYF.

The chain combines TRBV5-1 with TRBJ2-7; 7 bases match TRBD2. Germline CDR1 is SGHRS and CDR2 is YFSETQ. V trimming: 6 bases; J trimming: 5 bases; junction bases outside the gene matches: 14. This CDR3 has 15 amino acids. The CDR3 coding sequence is TGCGCCAGCAACCCCTTGGCGGGAGCCAGGGACGAGCAGTACTTC. Its translation is CASNPLAGARDEQYF.

The chain couples TRBV29-1 to TRBJ1-2, with D possibly being TRBD1 (5 bases). This CDR3 comprises 10 residues. Trimming left V 7 bases short and J 8 bases short, with 11 bases between. Per germline, CDR1 SQVTM and CDR2 ANQGSEA. The CDR3 is CSAQGEGYTF. CDR3 coding DNA: TGCAGCGCCCAGGGTGAAGGCTACACCTTC.

The V call is TRBV7-2, the J call TRBJ1-5; 7 nucleotides agree with TRBD1. Germline trimming cut 5 bases from V and 6 bases from J; bases unmatched to any gene: 10. The CDR3 loop spans 15 amino acids. CDR1 SGHTA and CDR2 FQGNSA come from the germline V gene. The CDR3 DNA follows: TGTGCCAGCAGCCCGCAGGAGGGGGCTGGTCAGCCCCAGCATTTT. It codes for CASSPQEGAGQPQHF.

The rearrangement uses TRBV9 and TRBJ2-1; D is undetermined. V was cut by 2 bases and J by 0 bases, with 9 bases left in between. Germline values: CDR1 SGDLS, CDR2 YYNGEE. There are 15 residues in the CDR3. The CDR3 here is CASSVGSSSYNEQFF. In nucleotides, the CDR3 is TGTGCCAGCAGCGTGGGCAGCAGCTCCTACAATGAGCAGTTCTTC.

In this sample, this clone turned up once. The rearrangement joins TRBV11-2 to TRBJ2-1; 8 positions match TRBD2. The CDR3 spans 15 residues. Germline lookup yields CDR1 SGHAT and CDR2 FQNNGV. The V gene end was trimmed by 0 bases and the J gene end by 2 bases; junction bases not matched to a gene: 0. CDR3 in DNA: TGTGCCAGCAGCTTAGACGGGAGGGCCTACAATGAGCAGTTCTTC. Translating it yields CASSLDGRAYNEQFF. Together with reference TRBV11-2 and TRBJ2-1, the CDR3 gives the full variable domain: EAGVAQSPRYKIIEKRQSVAFWCNPISGHATLYWYQQILGQGPKLLIQFQNNGVVDDSQLPKDRFSAERLKGVDSTLKIQPAKLEDSAVYLCASSLDGRAYNEQFFGPGTRLTVL.

This chain connects TRBV5-1 to TRBJ2-7, with D possibly being TRBD2 (5 bases). The CDR3 covers 12 residues. Trimming cost V 0 bases and J 5 bases, with 6 bases left between them. Per the germline V gene, CDR1 is SGHRS and CDR2 is YFSETQ. Here the CDR3 reads CASSLARDEQYF. The CDR3 DNA reads as TGCGCCAGCAGCTTGGCGAGGGACGAGCAGTACTTC.

V and J are TRBV28 and TRBJ2-6; no firm D call. The germline V and J ends were trimmed by 2 bases and 0 bases, with 8 bases remaining between them. CDR1 and CDR2 from the germline V gene are MDHEN and SYDVKM. The CDR3 consists of 16 residues. The chain's CDR3 is CASSLVSGSGANVLTF. The CDR3 region has the DNA TGTGCCAGCAGTTTAGTCTCGGGCTCTGGGGCCAACGTCCTGACTTTC. Full variable domain (missing parts from reference TRBV28 and TRBJ2-6): DVKVTQSSRYLVKRTGEKVFLECVQDMDHENMFWYRQDPGLGLRLIYFSYDVKMKEKGDIPEGYSVSREKKERFSLILESASTNQTSMYLCASSLVSGSGANVLTFGAGSRLTVL.